What follows is one T cell receptor (beta chain) and its context. Other DNA sequences from this sample encode an identical CDR3 as well. The sample belongs to a study of shared clonotypes between healthy human individuals. The test was conducted at deep level. Here immunoSEQ multiplex PCR was the method, and the copy in TCRdb shows in-frame clones only, minus some. The table records 1.5 million to 1.9 million clones, roughly 98% of them present only once. Sequencing used naive CD4+ T cells sorted from blood. The subset here: CD45RA+ positively selected. This TCR was sampled from a man in his thirties or forties in good health.

The CDR3 DNA sequence: TGTGCCAGTAGCCGTGGACAGTCCTACGAGCAGTACTTC. Translation gives CASSRGQSYEQYF. The J gene is TRBJ2-7, the V gene TRBV19; D is perhaps TRBD1 (6 bases). Trimming stripped 6 bases from V and 1 base from J, with 10 bases between. The CDR3 contains 13 residues. Germline CDR1 and CDR2: LNHDA and SQIVND (reference sequence).